This TCR beta chain was captured in a study of CD8 T cells in Susac syndrome. Study results and limitations: The total CD8+ repertoires contained roughly 15 Susac-specific public clones, and the CD8+ TEMRA repertoires contained four to six.

Remarks on this clonotype: Its antigen is unknown.

This CDR3 has 16 amino acids. The germline V gene has CDR1 SEHNR and CDR2 FQNEAQ (reference sequence). Trimming removed 6 bases from V and 4 bases from J; junction bases left unmatched: 13. The authors reverse transcribed roughly 0.5 to 1 ug RNA with random hexamers. Amplification of TCR beta CDR3 used immunoSEQ multiplex PCR across 54 Vbeta and 13 Jbeta. Each CDR3 protein gets one entry after TCRdb re-called the immunoSEQ multiplex PCR reads with MiXCR. This sample has around 110,000 distinct CDR3 sequences, with approximately 94% found just once. The chain is built from TRBV7-9 and TRBJ1-2; 8 positions match TRBD1. The sequenced sample was CD8+ T cells from PBMCs. This receptor was obtained from a human donor with Susac syndrome. CDR3 amino acids: CASSQPGTGVLYGYTF. CDR3 in DNA: TGTGCCAGCAGTCAACCCGGGACAGGCGTTCTCTATGGCTACACCTTC.